A single TCR beta chain is shown here with its context. Its binding antigen is unknown. No base qualities exist here, and no much larger clone lies one base off it. These data originate in a study of Ad26.COV2.S vaccination and SARS-CoV-2 variants (dated by TCRdb to the early 2020s). Turning to the overall study: Vaccine-arm donors were drawn from COV1001, a multicentre, randomized, double-blind, placebo-controlled phase I-IIa trial of Ad26.COV2.S in healthy adults. Dosing of Ad26.COV2.S was intramuscular, at either 5x10^10 or 1x10^11 viral particles, delivered as one shot or as two shots spaced 56 days apart. Sequencing of the TCRbeta repertoire served to evaluate the specificity and breadth of SARS-CoV-2-reactive T cell receptors following Ad26.COV2.S vaccination. A total of approximately 32 samples were included in the TCR-sequenced set, comprising some 20 Ad26.COV2.S vaccine recipients, 5 placebo recipients and 8 SARS-CoV-2 convalescent individuals. Participants in the trial were split at random into five groups of five each, receiving low-dose or high-dose Ad26.COV2.S once or twice, or else placebo on both occasions. Blinding of investigators to trial group allocation was maintained during experiments and outcome assessment. General study outcomes and caveats: It was noted by the authors that total T cell responses may have been underestimated by the TCR breadth and depth analyses. Comparable non-spike TCR breadth was observed between vaccine and placebo recipients, consistent with only spike being contained in the vaccine. Spike-specific TCR breadth was higher in Ad26.COV2.S recipients than in placebo recipients (P = 0.0014). Comparing responses between vaccine doses or regimens was not something the study was powered to do. Substantial breadth of spike-specific CD8+ and CD4+ T cell responses was reported after vaccination.

What this sample's treatment or condition label stands for: around 19 received Ad26.COV2.S at low or high dose, single or two shots; about five received placebo; per-sample allocation not given. For vaccine and placebo recipients, repertoires were sequenced using samples collected on day 63 after the first injection. Cohort 1b enrolled about two dozen adults aged 18-55 years at a single site in Boston, USA, between 29 July and 7 August 2020. Ad26.COV2.S was a replication-incompetent adenovirus type 26 vector expressing a prefusion-stabilized SARS-CoV-2 spike protein from the original Wuhan strain. The immunoSEQ Assay was used to sequence TCRbeta CDR3 regions. After extraction, genomic DNA underwent amplification by bias-controlled multiplex PCR, followed by high-throughput sequencing. As for how the authors treated the data: To quantify the absolute abundance of every unique TCRbeta CDR3 region, sequences were collapsed and filtered. T cell fraction was estimated by normalizing TCRbeta template counts to usable DNA, which was measured by amplifying reference genes present in all nucleated cells. Repertoire TCRs were annotated as SARS-CoV-2-specific by exact matching of V gene, CDR3 amino acid sequence and J gene to a known reactive TCR set. The reference SARS-CoV-2 TCR set came from MIRA and was filtered for enrichment in COVID-19-positive ImmuneCODE repertoires, removing public or cross-reactive TCRs. Using the MIRA antigens, annotated TCRs were further analysed by specific ORF or by position within an ORF. Breadth was defined as the number of annotated unique rearrangements divided by the total number of unique productive rearrangements, and depth was defined as the summed frequency of the annotated unique rearrangements. Two-sided Wilcoxon rank-sum tests were applied when comparing TCR breadth between groups. TCRdb obtained this table from immuneACCESS and retained in-frame rearrangements with V and J assigned. These tables miss some clones; where compared with another copy, unresolved V genes account for less than half of the shortfall, and the remainder is unexplained. For V, J and clone size, that table is used; D and trimming come from the DNA. Here the sample has around 400,000 clones; roughly 90% occur a single time. In total, the top ten clones hold about 2% of the sample.

The clonotype comes from a person between 18 and 65 years old who received the Ad26.COV2.S COVID-19 vaccine or a placebo. The sequences come from peripheral blood, collected in a trial of Ad26.COV2.S vaccine versus placebo.

The DNA sequence is TGTGCCAGTAGTGTTGGACAGGGTAACACTGAAGCTTTCTTT. Its protein reads: CASSVGQGNTEAFF. This chain joins TRBV19 to TRBJ1-1; 8 bases in between match TRBD1. The CDR3 starts with the cysteine, ends with the phenylalanine, and has 14 residues. Here the CDR3 DNA is all that survives: 42 bases in frame from base 1. Trimming takes 5 bases off V and 2 bases off J; junction bases not matched to a gene: 4. Taken from the germline V gene (reference sequence), the CDR1 and CDR2 loops are LNHDA and SQIVND. The CDR3 plus the reference TRBV19 and TRBJ1-1 genes for the other parts give the full variable domain: DGGITQSPKYLFRKEGQNVTLSCEQNLNHDAMYWYRQDPGQGLRLIYYSQIVNDFQKGDIAEGYSVSREKKESFPLTVTSAQKNPTAFYLCASSVGQGNTEAFFGQGTRLTVV.